Each of the 27 T cell receptor beta chains below was sequenced from the same sample in a study of cytomegalovirus exposure and HLA in healthy donors. In the PCR, 60 Vbeta and 13 Jbeta primers were used. The table came from immunoSEQ multiplex PCR; TCRdb's copy has only in-frame clones and leaves some out. The sample holds some 130,000 clones; 65% to 90% are singletons and the top ten take about 10%. The specimen was PBMCs. Every receptor here comes from a male donor in good health and CMV-seropositive.

V gene TRBV5-4 combines with J gene TRBJ2-1; D is ambiguous. V lost 7 bases, J lost 0 bases, and 17 bases lay in between. The germline CDR1 and CDR2 sequences are SGHNT and YYREEE (reference sequence). The length of the CDR3 is 16 residues. This chain's CDR3 is CASSYNAASSYNEQFF. The CDR3, as DNA: TGTGCCAGCTCCTACAACGCGGCCAGCTCCTACAATGAGCAGTTCTTC. Combining the CDR3 with reference TRBV5-4 and TRBJ2-1 gives the whole variable domain ETGVTQSPTHLIKTRGQQVTLRCSSQSGHNTVSWYQQALGQGPQFIFQYYREEENGRGNFPPRFSGLQFPNYSSELNVNALELDDSALYLCASSYNAASSYNEQFFGPGTRLTVL.

This rearrangement joins TRBV7-9 to TRBJ1-4; 11 bases align to TRBD1. The J segment lost 5 bases and the V segment lost 5 bases, leaving 4 bases of the junction unmatched. The germline V gene encodes CDR1 SEHNR and CDR2 FQNEAQ (reference sequence). CDR3 length: 15 amino acids. The CDR3 coding sequence is TGTGCCAGCAGCCCGGGACAGGGGGGGAATGAAAAACTGTTTTTT. It yields the protein CASSPGQGGNEKLFF. Using reference TRBV7-9 and TRBJ1-4 for the parts outside the CDR3, the full variable domain is DTGVSQNPRHKITKRGQNVTFRCDPISEHNRLYWYRQTLGQGPEFLTYFQNEAQLEKSRLLSDRFSAERPKGSFSTLEIQRTEQGDSAMYLCASSPGQGGNEKLFFGSGTQLSVL.

This clone was observed a few times. This sequence joins TRBV13 and TRBJ1-4; weak D call: TRBD1 (5 bases). This CDR3 has 14 residues. V was shortened by 5 bases and J by 7 bases, with 14 bases between the two germline ends. Germline loops: CDR1 PRHDT, CDR2 FYEKMQ (reference sequence). In DNA form, the CDR3 reads TGTGCCAGCAGCCGACTGGGGCAAGGTGAAAAACTGTTTTTT. It yields the protein CASSRLGQGEKLFF. The full variable domain, rest sourced from reference TRBV13 and TRBJ1-4, is AAGVIQSPRHLIKEKRETATLKCYPIPRHDTVYWYQQGPGQDPQFLISFYEKMQSDKGSIPDRFSAQQFSDYHSELNMSSLELGDSALYFCASSRLGQGEKLFFGSGTQLSVL.

The rearrangement joins TRBV19 to TRBJ2-1, with D maybe TRBD2 (6 bases). Trimming pared 7 bases from V and 9 bases from J, leaving 13 bases between. Germline CDR1 LNHDA, CDR2 SQIVND (reference sequence). This CDR3 has 12 residues. The CDR3 reads CASIGGATEQFF. Here the CDR3 DNA reads TGTGCCAGTATCGGGGGAGCTACTGAGCAGTTCTTC.

The chain employs TRBV13 and TRBJ1-5; possibly TRBD1 for D (6 bases). CDR1 is PRHDT, CDR2 FYEKMQ, per germline (reference sequence). The CDR3 has 16 residues. V lost 4 bases to trimming and J lost 9 bases, with 22 bases between them. The CDR3 sequence: CASSSSVEGGSSPQHF. In DNA form, the CDR3 reads TGTGCCAGCAGCTCCTCCGTTGAGGGGGGGTCCTCGCCCCAGCATTTT.

The CDR3 sequence: CASSKDREAFNEQFF. As DNA, the CDR3 is TGTGCCAGCAGCAAGGACAGGGAAGCCTTTAATGAGCAGTTCTTC. The V and J genes are TRBV11-1 and TRBJ2-1; 8 nucleotides align to TRBD1. V was pared by 5 bases and J by 7 bases, with 10 bases of the junction left unmatched. The germline V gene encodes CDR1 SGHAT and CDR2 FQDESV (reference sequence). CDR3 length: 15 amino acids.

V usage is TRBV19 and J usage is TRBJ2-7, with D possibly matching TRBD1 (5 bases). The CDR3 consists of 13 residues. Germline values: CDR1 LNHDA, CDR2 SQIVND (reference sequence). V gave up 8 bases and J gave up 5 bases, with 16 bases separating them. The CDR3 reads CASRERGENEQYF. DNA of the CDR3: TGTGCCAGTCGTGAAAGGGGCGAAAACGAGCAGTACTTC.

This clone has just a few counts. This chain uses TRBV18 with TRBJ1-3, with a weak D call TRBD1 (6 bases). Per germline, CDR1 KGHSH and CDR2 LQKENI. This CDR3 has 15 amino acids. Trimming took 2 bases from V and 7 from J, leaving 15 bases between them. The CDR3 bases are TGTGCCAGCTCACCAGGGCAGGGGAGAGGCAACACCATATATTTT. Translated, it gives CASSPGQGRGNTIYF.

The chain links TRBV4-1 to TRBJ2-3; tentative D call: TRBD2 (5 bases). Looked up from germline, CDR1 is MGHRA and CDR2 is YSYEKL. V lost 2 bases and J 2 bases, leaving 11 bases between the germline ends. CDR3 length equals 15 residues. The CDR3 loop reads CASSQSGTPTDTQYF. The CDR3 DNA is TGCGCCAGCAGCCAAAGCGGTACCCCCACAGATACGCAGTATTTT.

The chain joins TRBV6-4 to TRBJ2-7, with 8 bases identical to TRBD1. This CDR3 comprises 14 residues. Losses at the gene ends were 3 bases for V and 4 bases for J; bases not matched to a gene: 5. Germline lookup yields CDR1 MRHNA and CDR2 SNTAGT. DNA for the CDR3: TGTGCCAGCAGTGAGTCGCAGGGGGCTTACGAGCAGTACTTC. This translates into CASSESQGAYEQYF.

For this clone: The germline gene is not matched at one end of the junction; a read error may be the cause. The chain is built from TRBV6-1 and TRBJ2-2; 13 positions agree with TRBD2. The CDR3 has 22 amino acids. Germline V gene lookup returns CDR1 MNHNS and CDR2 SASEGT. CDR3 in DNA: TGTGCCAGCAGCGAAGTAGTAGAACTAGCGGGAGGGCCAATTTCGAGCACCGGGGAGCTGTTTTTT. Protein product: CASSEVVELAGGPISSTGELFF.

The rearrangement joins TRBV10-2 to TRBJ2-7; tentatively, D is TRBD2 (5 bases). Germline-derived CDR1 and CDR2 are WSHSY and SAAADI. The CDR3 sequence is 14 residues long. Trimming removed 5 bases from V and 7 bases from J, with 18 bases in between. The CDR3 region has the DNA TGCGCCAGCAGTTCCGGACCCTGGTCGGGGGAGCAGTACTTC. It encodes CASSSGPWSGEQYF.

This clone was observed once. CDR3 DNA sequence: TGTGCCAGCAGTTTGGGCCCCCTCGCGGGCGGGGGGGAGCTGTTTTTT. Encoded protein: CASSLGPLAGGGELFF. V and J are TRBV27 and TRBJ2-2, with a tentative D call TRBD2 (5 bases). CDR3 length: 16 amino acids. Trimming removed 3 bases at V and 8 bases at J, with 19 bases between. Germline V gives CDR1 MNHEY, CDR2 SMNVEV (reference sequence).

The chain couples TRBV28 to TRBJ2-1; no reliable D call. Trimming shortened V by 6 bases and J by 6 bases, and 3 bases separated the two germline ends. Germline lookup yields CDR1 MDHEN and CDR2 SYDVKM. CDR3 size: 10 residues. The DNA of the CDR3 is TGTGCCAGCAGGCGCAATGAGCAGTTCTTC. The encoded protein is CASRRNEQFF.

The rearrangement joins TRBV25-1 to TRBJ1-2; 9 nucleotides match TRBD1. The CDR3 is 13 residues long. Trimming took 4 bases from V and 8 from J; bases not matched to a gene: 5. Looked up from germline, CDR1 is MGHDK and CDR2 is SYGVNS. The CDR3 coding sequence is TGTGCCAGCAGTGCACAGGGGGCTGAGGGCTACACCTTC. This gives the protein CASSAQGAEGYTF.

The chain couples TRBV5-1 to TRBJ1-2, with 10 nucleotides matching TRBD1. The CDR3 sequence is 14 residues long. J lost 6 bases, V lost 2 bases, and 4 bases had no gene match. Germline CDR1 SGHRS, CDR2 YFSETQ. This CDR3 reads CASSFGDRGDGYTF. The CDR3 nucleotides read TGCGCCAGCAGCTTCGGGGACAGGGGCGATGGCTACACCTTC.

J is TRBJ2-2 and V is TRBV7-2; 9 bases line up with TRBD1. There are 16 residues in the CDR3. CDR1 SGHTA and CDR2 FQGNSA come from the germline V gene. The junction had 9 bases not matched to a gene; V was cut back by 4 bases and J by 6 bases. The CDR3 bases are TGTGCCAGCAGCTCTACCACAGGGGGCTGGGCCGGGGAGCTGTTTTTT. The encoded protein is CASSSTTGGWAGELFF.

V usage is TRBV7-9 and J usage is TRBJ2-1, with 12 positions matching TRBD2. The CDR3 length is 16 residues. The germline CDR1 and CDR2 sequences are SEHNR and FQNEAQ (reference sequence). With V trimmed by 5 bases and J by 7 bases, 9 bases remained unmatched. The CDR3 sequence: CASSPRLAGAGNEQFF. Written as DNA, the CDR3 is TGTGCCAGCAGCCCGAGACTAGCGGGAGCTGGTAATGAGCAGTTCTTC.

This chain connects TRBV10-1 to TRBJ1-5, with D tentatively TRBD1 (6 bases). V gave up 3 bases and J gave up 5 bases, with 11 bases separating them. Germline-derived CDR1 and CDR2 are WNHNN and SYGVQD (reference sequence). The CDR3 extends over 14 amino acids. The CDR3 nucleotides are TGCGCCAGCAGTGATGGGCAGGGGCATCAGCCCCAGCATTTT. Translated: CASSDGQGHQPQHF.

The chain carries TRBV19 and TRBJ2-7, with D maybe TRBD2 (6 bases). The CDR3 length is 14 residues. Germline CDR1 LNHDA, CDR2 SQIVND (reference sequence). Trimming left V 7 bases short and J 4 bases short, with 17 bases between. CDR3 sequence: CASTIAGGRYEQYF. The CDR3 DNA sequence: TGTGCCAGTACAATTGCCGGAGGGAGGTACGAGCAGTACTTC.

The chain joins TRBV19 to TRBJ2-3, with D possibly TRBD1 on 6 matching bases. CDR3 length: 14 amino acids. Germline-derived CDR1 and CDR2 are LNHDA and SQIVND (reference sequence). The germline V and J ends were trimmed by 2 bases and 5 bases, with 11 bases remaining between them. CDR3 amino acids: CASSITGFIDTQYF. In nucleotides, the CDR3 is TGTGCCAGTAGTATAACAGGGTTTATAGATACGCAGTATTTT.

The chain couples TRBV19 to TRBJ2-7; 7 bases agree with TRBD1. There are 13 residues in the CDR3. Germline values: CDR1 LNHDA, CDR2 SQIVND (reference sequence). Germline trimming cut 5 bases from V and 2 bases from J; bases unmatched to any gene: 3. CDR3 in amino acids: CASSVQGAYEQYF. The CDR3 coding sequence is TGTGCCAGTAGTGTGCAGGGGGCCTACGAGCAGTACTTC.

V is TRBV7-2 and J is TRBJ2-7; D is unresolved. Germline values: CDR1 SGHTA, CDR2 FQGNSA. The CDR3 extends over 15 amino acids. Trimming removed 3 bases from V and 0 bases from J, with 12 bases in between. The CDR3 DNA follows: TGTGCCAGCAGCTTTCTCAGCGACCCCTCCTACGAGCAGTACTTC. Translation: CASSFLSDPSYEQYF.

V is TRBV28 and J is TRBJ2-7; D is unresolved. The germline gives CDR1 MDHEN, CDR2 SYDVKM. The CDR3 spans 11 residues. Trimming shortened V by 8 bases and J by 2 bases, and 7 bases separated the two germline ends. DNA of the CDR3: TGTGCCAGCTCGTCCCCCTACGAGCAGTACTTC. Its protein is CASSSPYEQYF.

This clone is a singleton in its sample. The chain has TRBV27 and TRBJ1-5, with D maybe TRBD1 (5 bases). In germline, CDR1 is MNHEY, CDR2 SMNVEV (reference sequence). The V and J ends lost 8 bases and 6 bases respectively, with 20 bases between them. The CDR3 length is 15 residues. CDR3 DNA sequence: TGTGCCAGCCGGCCGCAGGGCGCGGGGAGTCAGCCCCAGCATTTT. Its protein product is CASRPQGAGSQPQHF.

The V and J genes are TRBV7-8 and TRBJ2-7, with 9 bases identical to TRBD2. The ends lost 4 bases at V and 4 bases at J; junction bases unmatched: 20. The CDR3 extends over 19 amino acids. Germline assignment: CDR1 SGHVS and CDR2 FQNEAQ. The CDR3 spells CASSSSPLSISGSLYEQYF. CDR3 DNA sequence: TGTGCCAGCAGCTCATCACCTCTGTCCATTAGCGGGAGTCTTTACGAGCAGTACTTC. The complete variable domain, with remaining parts taken from reference TRBV7-8 and TRBJ2-7, reads GAGVSQSPRYKVAKRGQDVALRCDPISGHVSLFWYQQALGQGPEFLTYFQNEAQLDKSGLPSDRFFAERPEGSVSTLKIQRTQQEDSAVYLCASSSSPLSISGSLYEQYFGPGTRLTVT.

The chain is built from TRBV5-6 and TRBJ1-4, with 9 bases fitting TRBD1. With 3 bases clipped from V and 9 bases from J, the junction kept 6 bases outside the gene matches. Germline CDR1 reads SGHDT; CDR2 reads YYEEEE. This CDR3 contains 14 residues. CDR3 nucleotides: TGTGCCAGCAGCTCTCCGGGGACAGGGCAAAAACTGTTTTTT. It codes for CASSSPGTGQKLFF. Full variable domain (remainder filled in from reference TRBV5-6 and TRBJ1-4): DAGVTQSPTHLIKTRGQQVTLRCSPKSGHDTVSWYQQALGQGPQFIFQYYEEEERQRGNFPDRFSGHQFPNYSSELNVNALLLGDSALYLCASSSPGTGQKLFFGSGTQLSVL.